The source of this T cell receptor beta chain is a study of T cell responses to AZD1222 COVID-19 vaccine. Study-wide findings and caveats: Sampling that yielded the repertoires occurred only after the peak T cell response.

About this clone itself: Its specificity is not known.

Repertoires were generated with immunoSEQ multiplex PCR, while TCRdb's copy carries only in-frame clones and drops some. The data hold 60,000 to 70,000 clones, with 65% to 90% observed a single time. The CDR3 has 14 amino acids. V lost 3 bases and J lost 13; bases outside the gene matches: 7. Germline lookup yields CDR1 MNHEY and CDR2 SVGEGT. The sequences come from peripheral blood, collected on day 0 of AZD1222 vaccination. The receptor was isolated from an adult in good health. J is TRBJ2-1 and V is TRBV6-2 or TRBV6-3; 12 bases match TRBD2. In DNA, the CDR3 is TGTGCCAGCAGTTATTCACTAGCGGGGGGATTACAGTTCTTC. Protein: CASSYSLAGGLQFF.